Sequencing of this T cell receptor (beta chain) was carried out in a study of identical twins (dated by TCRdb to about 2016). Looking at the study overall: To test whether fetal clonotypes persist, this study deep-sequenced TCR alpha and beta repertoires from monozygotic twins, from unrelated adults of various ages, and from cord blood. Replicate twin experiments were performed at different times using different library preparation protocols to rule out contamination. What the work shows at the level of the full study, not this receptor alone: Compared with coincidental sharing between unrelated individuals, out-of-frame TCR alpha sequences shared between twins showed an excess of sequences with low generation probability. Zero-insertion analyses could be partly confounded by invariant T cells such as MAIT and iNKT, though diverse VJ usage argued against such confounding for most clonotypes. Abundant cord blood beta clonotypes carried fewer insertions; young adult naive repertoires showed a weaker similar trend, while memory repertoires showed none. Conclusions relied on cross-sectional statistical analysis, since the same donors could not be followed over many years. The excess sharing between twins in beta out-of-frame sequences was weaker because fewer shared sequences reduced the signal-to-noise ratio. In monozygotic twins, recombination models systematically underestimated out-of-frame TCR alpha sharing, but the models matched the sharing seen between unrelated individuals.

In the germline V gene, CDR1 corresponds to SNHLY and CDR2 to FYNNEI. V and J are trimmed by 3 bases and 4 bases, and the gene matches miss 8 bases of the junction. Taken from cysteine to phenylalanine, the CDR3 has 15 residues. Just CDR3 DNA is preserved here, 45 bases in frame from base 1. The method was 5' RACE. The instrument was an Illumina HiSeq 2000. A universal primer binding site was introduced by template switching, and a unique molecular identifier was present in the final cDNA, enabling accurate counting of TCR cDNA molecules. First-strand cDNA for TCR alpha and beta chains was synthesized from specific primers in the conserved constant-segment region. To control for contamination, each cDNA library was double barcoded with a SMART-Mk sample barcode plus Illumina barcodes. TruSeq adapter sequences, together with Illumina sample barcodes, were added in two successive PCR steps. Sequencing of the TCR alpha and beta cDNA libraries was done on the Illumina HiSeq platform using custom primers. The source study handled its data this way. MiGEC processed the raw reads to extract unique molecular identifiers, while MiXCR was used to determine the CDR3 positions. Recombination models were inferred per individual with the repgenHMM and IGoR tools using an EM algorithm. The analysis of shared clonotypes was done with the tcR package in R, with sharing normalized by the product of cloneset sizes. To study raw recombination without the effects of thymic and clonal selection, out-of-frame nonproductive sequences were analyzed. TCRdb trimmed the raw reads at Q25, called clones with MiXCR and kept productive beta chains. Each entry merges the rows of one CDR3 protein and shows their most common DNA and genes. The V and J calls shown here were made by TCRdb, not taken from the authors' results. The sample table contains approximately 890,000 distinct CDR3 sequences; only one count was recorded for roughly an eighth of them. Around 1.5% of the sample comes from the top ten.

The table lists this clonotype with a few counts. Its antigen is not yet known. Base qualities are not at hand, and no much larger clone is one base apart. Only healthy Caucasian donors were included. Three pairs of female monozygotic twins, all aged roughly 18 to 29 years, were included in the twin cohort. The RNA used for TCR libraries was isolated from peripheral blood mononuclear cells. This same sample was also part of a study on yellow fever vaccine responses in identical twins. That second publication adds: The authors reported that the T cell response to vaccination in identical twins appeared partly convergent and partly personalized. In identical twins, the study followed T cell clones that responded to the vaccine with precision.

Sequencing was carried out using PBMCs. This chain joins TRBV2 to TRBJ2-7; TRBD1 fits 8 bases in the junction. The sequence was collected from a young woman in good health. The CDR3 sequence is CASSDGQGAVYEQYF. In nucleotides, the sequence is TGTGCCAGCAGTGACGGGCAGGGGGCTGTTTACGAGCAGTACTTC.